This T cell receptor (beta chain) was found in a study of chemoradiotherapy in HPV16-positive cancers. Germline assignment: CDR1 MNHEY and CDR2 SVGAGI. The V gene end was trimmed by 9 bases and the J gene end by 3 bases; junction bases not matched to a gene: 6. This CDR3 comprises 13 residues. This table comes from immunoSEQ multiplex PCR, and its TCRdb copy is limited to in-frame clones, with some not included. The table has fewer than 40,000 clones, about 90% seen once. Study-level results: HPV-responsive T-cell expansion during chemoradiotherapy was linked to improved recurrence-free survival in HPV16-positive patients.

With respect to this clone: The antigen is not known.

Specimen: blood, collected from a patient who underwent chemoradiotherapy. This sequence was found in a human donor with HPV-associated anogenital cancer. This chain connects TRBV6-5 to TRBJ2-5; 8 bases line up with TRBD1. CDR3 residues: CARDRELKETQYF. CDR3 nucleotide sequence: TGTGCCAGGGACAGGGAACTAAAAGAGACCCAGTACTTC.